Following are 20 T cell receptor beta chains from one sample sequenced in a study of molecular identifiers for immune sequencing clone quantification. TCRdb processed the PCR reads anew with MiXCR; each CDR3 protein has one entry. The sample holds about 65,000 distinct CDR3 sequences, about a fifth seen once. The source material was naive CD8+ T cells from blood, with Jurkat cell RNA spiked in. This sample's subset: FACS-sorted CD8+CD4-CCR7+CD45RA+ naive T cells. These receptors all stem from a human donor in good health. Some libraries in this study had Jurkat cell RNA spiked in.

This clonotype showed up many times. The genes are TRBV7-8 and TRBJ2-1; D tentatively fits TRBD1 or TRBD2 (5 bases each). Trimming shortened V by 5 bases and J by 0 bases, and 14 bases separated the two germline ends. In germline, CDR1 is SGHVS, CDR2 FQNEAQ. This CDR3 spans 16 amino acids. The CDR3 loop is CASSPGPGTSYNEQFF. The CDR3 DNA is TGTGCCAGCAGCCCCGGCCCAGGGACCTCCTACAATGAGCAGTTCTTC.

The chain couples TRBV2 to TRBJ2-5; no definite D call. Germline V CDR1 and CDR2: SNHLY, FYNNEI. CDR3 size: 11 residues. Trimming cost V 2 bases and J 4 bases, with 2 bases left between them. The CDR3 spells CASSESETQYF. CDR3 nucleotide sequence: TGTGCCAGCAGTGAATCAGAGACCCAGTACTTC.

The sample holds a few counts of this clonotype. A read error may explain this, as a much larger clone is one base away. The J gene is TRBJ2-7, the V gene TRBV19; no firm D call. The CDR3 contains 13 residues. Per germline, CDR1 LNHDA and CDR2 SQIVND (reference sequence). This CDR3 is CAGSMVHAYEQYF. The CDR3 bases are TGTGCCGGTAGTATGGTACACGCCTACGAGCAGTACTTC.

This clonotype was counted between two and nine times. The chain employs TRBV15 and TRBJ2-7; 10 bases agree with TRBD2. V lost 6 bases to trimming and J lost 3 bases; unmatched junction nucleotides: 8. The CDR3 covers 15 residues. CDR1 is LNHNV, CDR2 YYDKDF, per germline (reference sequence). CDR3 residues: CATSDLAGGIYEQYF. The CDR3 DNA sequence: TGTGCCACCAGTGACTTAGCGGGAGGCATCTACGAGCAGTACTTC. The full variable domain, rest sourced from reference TRBV15 and TRBJ2-7, is DAMVIQNPRYQVTQFGKPVTLSCSQTLNHNVMYWYQQKSSQAPKLLFHYYDKDFNNEADTPDNFQSRRPNTSFCFLDIRSPGLGDTAMYLCATSDLAGGIYEQYFGPGTRLTVT.

This clonotype appeared many times. The chain is built from TRBV27 and TRBJ2-1; the match to TRBD2 covers 12 bases. The CDR3 is 19 amino acids. From germline, CDR1 is MNHEY and CDR2 SMNVEV (reference sequence). Trimming removed 5 bases from V and 6 bases from J; junction bases left unmatched: 17. This CDR3 is CASSPCQTSGSPFCNEQFF. The CDR3 nucleotides are TGTGCCAGCAGTCCCTGCCAGACTAGCGGGAGCCCATTTTGCAATGAGCAGTTCTTC.

The chain uses TRBV6-2 or TRBV6-3 and TRBJ2-1; D ambiguous. Germline V CDR1 and CDR2: MNHEY, SVGEGT. With 6 bases removed from V and 7 bases from J, the gap between germline ends came to 16 bases. The CDR3 runs to 14 residues. The CDR3 DNA sequence: TGTGCCAGCAGCGAGCCGGGCCCCGAAAATGAGCAGTTCTTC. Its translation is CASSEPGPENEQFF.

Many counts were recorded for this clonotype. The CDR3, as DNA: TGTGCCAGCAGTCCGGGGATGGGGGGAGATCAGCCCCAGCATTTT. Protein product: CASSPGMGGDQPQHF. The chain has TRBV12-3 or TRBV12-4 and TRBJ1-5, with a possible D match to TRBD1 (5 bases). CDR3 length: 15 residues. Trimming pared 5 bases from V and 5 bases from J, leaving 16 bases between.

Of note for this clonotype: A read error may be the cause here, since a much bigger clone is one base away. The V and J genes are TRBV11-2 and TRBJ2-1, with D tentatively TRBD2 (5 bases). This CDR3 comprises 15 residues. CDR1 is SGHAT and CDR2 is FQNNGV in the germline V gene. The CDR3 nucleotides are TGTGCCAGCACCCAAACCCCCTTCCGGGAACGTGAGCAGCTCTTC. Translation gives CASTQTPFREREQLF.

This clonotype was picked up a small number of times. V gene TRBV30 combines with J gene TRBJ2-1, with no clear D. The CDR3 extends over 15 amino acids. The germline V gene encodes CDR1 GTSNPN and CDR2 SVGIG (reference sequence). V lost 0 bases, J lost 5 bases, and 14 bases lay in between. The CDR3 protein is CAWSVGSLPDNEQFF. The CDR3 region has the DNA TGTGCCTGGAGTGTAGGTTCTCTCCCGGACAATGAGCAGTTCTTC.

Many counts were recorded for this clonotype. V usage is TRBV18 and J usage is TRBJ2-1, with 14 positions matching TRBD2. This CDR3 comprises 18 residues. CDR1 KGHSH and CDR2 LQKENI come from the germline V gene. V trimming: 3 bases; J trimming: 7 bases; junction bases outside the gene matches: 11. Here the CDR3 DNA reads TGTGCCAGCTCACCTAAGACTAGCGGGAGGGCCGCAAGGAATGAGCAGTTCTTC. The encoded protein is CASSPKTSGRAARNEQFF.

About this clonotype itself: This may stem from a read error, because a much larger clone lies one nucleotide away. The rearrangement links TRBV28 to TRBJ2-3, with TRBD1 matching 7 bases. The CDR3 loop spans 14 amino acids. Germline V gene sequence: CDR1 MDHEN, CDR2 SYDVKM. V shed 5 bases and J 8 bases; nucleotides not matched to a gene: 10. CDR3 sequence reads: CASSPQGIGVTQYF. CDR3 sequence (DNA): TGTGCCAGCAGTCCACAGGGGATTGGGGTTACGCAGTATTTT.

Worth noting for this clonotype: This may be a read error: a much more frequent sequence differs by one nucleotide. As the CDR3 is not closed by the conserved phenylalanine or tryptophan, this likely results from a read error. The chain has TRBV5-1 and TRBJ2-7; perhaps TRBD2 as D (5 bases). The germline V and J ends were trimmed by 7 bases and 5 bases, with 19 bases remaining between them. The CDR3 covers 14 residues. Germline V gene data show CDR1 as SGHRS and CDR2 as YFSETQ. The CDR3 DNA follows: TGCGCCAGCCGACCGTGGATCGGGGTCAACGAGCAGTACCTC. This sequence encodes CASRPWIGVNEQYL.

This clonotype was recorded at least ten times. This rearrangement joins TRBV28 to TRBJ1-5, with 8 bases that match TRBD1. V dropped 6 bases and J dropped 6; count of bases not matched to a gene: 4. CDR1 and CDR2 from the germline V gene are MDHEN and SYDVKM. The CDR3 consists of 13 residues. The CDR3 region has the DNA TGTGCCAGCAGCAACAGGGGGGGTCAGCCCCAGCATTTT. It translates to CASSNRGGQPQHF.

This clonotype was recorded many times. This sequence joins TRBV27 and TRBJ2-1; 10 bases align to TRBD1. The ends lost 0 bases at V and 4 bases at J; junction bases unmatched: 3. In germline, CDR1 is MNHEY, CDR2 SMNVEV (reference sequence). The CDR3 has 16 amino acids. The CDR3 is CASSLSAGQGYNEQFF. The DNA for the CDR3 is TGTGCCAGCAGTTTATCTGCGGGACAGGGGTACAATGAGCAGTTCTTC.

This clonotype was recorded at least ten times. This chain links TRBV20-1 with TRBJ2-5; a possible D gene is TRBD2 (6 bases). Germline values: CDR1 DFQATT, CDR2 SNEGSKA (reference sequence). V lost 1 base to trimming and J lost 3 bases, with 12 bases between them. The CDR3 loop spans 14 amino acids. The CDR3 sequence: CSARGGTVEETQYF. The CDR3 DNA reads as TGCAGTGCTAGAGGTGGGACTGTCGAAGAGACCCAGTACTTC.

This clonotype was detected ten times or more. The chain uses TRBV20-1 and TRBJ2-1, with 11 bases aligning to TRBD2. J was trimmed by 7 bases and V by 3 bases; bases with no gene match: 11. There are 16 residues in the CDR3. In germline, CDR1 is DFQATT, CDR2 SNEGSKA (reference sequence). CDR3 nucleotide sequence: TGCAGTGCTAGGGAATTAGCGGGAGGGCCGGGGAATGAGCAGTTCTTC. It specifies CSARELAGGPGNEQFF.

Many counts were recorded for this clonotype. The V call is TRBV30, the J call TRBJ2-3; 7 nucleotides agree with TRBD2. The CDR3 length is 13 residues. Looked up from germline, CDR1 is GTSNPN and CDR2 is SVGIG (reference sequence). J lost 2 bases, V lost 5 bases, and 4 bases had no gene match. CDR3 bases: TGTGCCTGGTCGGCGGGAGTCACAGATACGCAGTATTTT. Its protein is CAWSAGVTDTQYF.

V is TRBV14 and J is TRBJ2-7, with D possibly matching TRBD1 (6 bases). The CDR3 length is 14 residues. Germline CDR1 reads SGHDN; CDR2 reads FVKESK. V was clipped by 5 bases and J by 1 base, with 12 bases between them. CDR3 sequence: CASSSRDTSYEQYF. The CDR3 coding sequence is TGTGCCAGCAGCAGCCGGGACACATCCTACGAGCAGTACTTC. Together with reference TRBV14 and TRBJ2-7, the CDR3 gives the full variable domain: EAGVTQFPSHSVIEKGQTVTLRCDPISGHDNLYWYRRVMGKEIKFLLHFVKESKQDESGMPNNRFLAERTGGTYSTLKVQPAELEDSGVYFCASSSRDTSYEQYFGPGTRLTVT.

A note on this clonotype: Just one base apart from a much larger clone, this may be a read error. The rearrangement uses TRBV11-1 and TRBJ2-4; TRBD2 might be the D (5 bases). This CDR3 contains 14 residues. CDR1 is SGHAT and CDR2 is FQDESV in the germline V gene (reference sequence). V shed 8 bases and J shed 3 bases, with 14 bases lying between them. The CDR3 coding sequence is TGTGCCAGCGGCTCGAGCCGGGGCAAAAACATTCAGTACTTC. This sequence encodes CASGSSRGKNIQYF.

This clonotype was picked up many times. The chain carries TRBV7-9 and TRBJ2-5; 8 positions agree with TRBD1. The germline V gene encodes CDR1 SEHNR and CDR2 FQNEAQ (reference sequence). The J segment lost 1 base and the V segment lost 10 bases, leaving 5 bases of the junction unmatched. This CDR3 comprises 13 residues. The CDR3 sequence: CATRTGSQETQYF. The CDR3 nucleotides are TGTGCCACCCGGACAGGGAGCCAAGAGACCCAGTACTTC.